The 15 T cell receptor beta chains reported below all come from one sample, sequenced in a study of T cells in tuberculosis. Clones were sequenced by immunoSEQ multiplex PCR, and TCRdb holds only the in-frame ones, with some missing. The sample includes under 45,000 clones, over 85% seen only once; the top ten take around 7%. The sequenced sample consisted of PBMCs. These receptors were collected from a donor aged 10 to 29 with latent tuberculosis or without tuberculosis infection.

The chain uses TRBV4-2 and TRBJ1-4, with D unresolved. The CDR3 is made up of 13 amino acids. V was clipped by 6 bases and J by 7 bases, with 12 bases between them. Germline CDR1 reads LGHNA; CDR2 reads YNFKEQ. For the CDR3, the DNA is TGTGCCAGCAGTAGGAGACGGGGTGAAAAACTGTTTTTT. It yields the protein CASSRRRGEKLFF.

V gene TRBV6-1 combines with J gene TRBJ2-7; no firm D call. V lost 3 bases and J 2 bases, leaving 11 bases between the germline ends. The germline V gene has CDR1 MNHNS and CDR2 SASEGT. The CDR3 contains 14 residues. The CDR3 DNA sequence: TGTGCCAGCAGTGAGTCGGTCCCAACCTACGAGCAGTACTTC. Its translation: CASSESVPTYEQYF.

The rearrangement joins TRBV7-6 to TRBJ2-7; 8 bases fit TRBD2. Trimming took 5 bases from V and 0 from J; bases not matched to a gene: 6. The germline gives CDR1 SGHVS, CDR2 FNYEAQ. CDR3 size: 15 residues. The CDR3 reads CASSAYGTSSYEQYF. The DNA of the CDR3 is TGTGCCAGCAGCGCCTACGGGACTAGCTCCTACGAGCAGTACTTC. Together with reference TRBV7-6 and TRBJ2-7, the CDR3 gives the full variable domain: GAGVSQSPRYKVTKRGQDVALRCDPISGHVSLYWYRQALGQGPEFLTYFNYEAQQDKSGLPNDRFSAERPEGSISTLTIQRTEQRDSAMYRCASSAYGTSSYEQYFGPGTRLTVT.

The V and J genes are TRBV6-1 and TRBJ2-3; tentatively, D is TRBD2 (6 bases). Trimming took 2 bases from V and 0 from J, leaving 12 bases between them. The CDR3 has 16 amino acids. CDR1 and CDR2 (germline): MNHNS, SASEGT. CDR3 in amino acids: CASSERGVGSTDTQYF. The CDR3 nucleotides read TGTGCCAGCAGTGAACGCGGGGTCGGTAGCACAGATACGCAGTATTTT.

The J gene is TRBJ2-7, the V gene TRBV7-9, with TRBD1 as a possible D gene (5 bases). V was clipped by 3 bases and J by 5 bases, with 11 bases between them. The CDR3 contains 13 residues. Germline V gene data show CDR1 as SEHNR and CDR2 as FQNEAQ (reference sequence). In DNA form, the CDR3 reads TGTGCCAGCAGCTTTCCAGGGCGACACGAGCAGTACTTC. Protein: CASSFPGRHEQYF.

CDR3 region: CASSLRTGGAGELFF. The CDR3 DNA is TGTGCCAGCAGCCTTCGGACAGGGGGGGCCGGGGAGCTGTTTTTT. The gene calls are TRBV7-6 and TRBJ2-2; 10 nucleotides agree with TRBD1. CDR1 is SGHVS and CDR2 is FNYEAQ in the germline V gene. J lost 6 bases, V lost 5 bases, and 6 bases had no gene match. CDR3 length: 15 amino acids.

CDR3 sequence: CASSLSPGDNSPLHF. The CDR3 DNA follows: TGTGCCAGCAGTTTATCGCCAGGGGATAATTCACCCCTCCACTTT. The genes are TRBV27 and TRBJ1-6; D perhaps matches TRBD1 (6 bases). Trimming stripped 0 bases from V and 5 bases from J, with 8 bases between. The CDR3 runs to 15 residues. Germline-derived CDR1 and CDR2 are MNHEY and SMNVEV (reference sequence).

The rearrangement uses TRBV6-5 and TRBJ2-7; D perhaps matches TRBD1 (6 bases). Germline V gene sequence: CDR1 MNHEY, CDR2 SVGAGI. Between the trimmed V and J ends, which lost 6 bases and 7 bases, there was a span of 13 bases. The CDR3 length is 12 residues. CDR3 amino acids: CASRGLTGEQYF. The CDR3 region has the DNA TGTGCCAGCAGGGGCCTAACAGGGGAGCAGTACTTC.

The genes are TRBV4-3 and TRBJ1-1; no clear D. V was cut by 1 base and J by 5 bases, with 14 bases left in between. The CDR3 contains 15 residues. From germline, CDR1 is LGHNA and CDR2 YSLEER. The CDR3 DNA follows: TGCGCCAGCAGCCAAGTCGCACAGCCAATTACTGAAGCTTTCTTT. This translates into CASSQVAQPITEAFF.

The chain links TRBV10-3 to TRBJ1-2; 11 bases map to TRBD1. The CDR3 spans 14 residues. J lost 4 bases, V lost 6 bases, and 4 bases had no gene match. The germline gives CDR1 ENHRY, CDR2 SYGVKD. CDR3 residues: CAIRDGTGGYGYTF. Written as DNA, the CDR3 is TGTGCCATCAGGGACGGGACAGGGGGCTATGGCTACACCTTC.

The V and J genes are TRBV19 and TRBJ1-2, with D unclear. CDR1 is LNHDA, CDR2 SQIVND, per germline (reference sequence). The CDR3 consists of 13 residues. Trimming shortened V by 10 bases and J by 0 bases, and 12 bases separated the two germline ends. The chain's CDR3 is CATDTTSNYGYTF. The CDR3, as DNA: TGTGCCACAGACACCACTTCTAACTATGGCTACACCTTC.

The CDR3 DNA reads as TGTGCCAGTAGCAAACAGGGAGTGGGACAGCCCCAGCATTTT. As protein: CASSKQGVGQPQHF. The chain employs TRBV19 and TRBJ1-5; D is possibly TRBD1 (6 bases). V lost 6 bases to trimming and J lost 7 bases, with 16 bases between them. Germline-derived CDR1 and CDR2 are LNHDA and SQIVND (reference sequence). The CDR3 is 14 amino acids.

V gene TRBV6-1 combines with J gene TRBJ2-1; a possible D gene is TRBD1 (6 bases). In germline, CDR1 is MNHNS, CDR2 SASEGT. CDR3 length: 13 residues. V lost 7 bases, J lost 4 bases, and 11 bases lay in between. The CDR3 sequence is CASNRDTYNEQFF. The CDR3 region has the DNA TGTGCCAGCAACCGGGACACGTACAATGAGCAGTTCTTC.

The chain joins TRBV11-2 to TRBJ2-7; 9 positions match TRBD1. Germline V gene lookup returns CDR1 SGHAT and CDR2 FQNNGV. The CDR3 has 18 amino acids. The V gene end was trimmed by 5 bases and the J gene end by 2 bases; junction bases not matched to a gene: 16. This CDR3 reads CASSPIRRDRVLTYEQYF. CDR3 in DNA: TGTGCCAGCAGCCCGATCCGGCGGGACAGGGTACTTACCTACGAGCAGTACTTC.

This rearrangement joins TRBV7-2 to TRBJ2-7; maybe TRBD1 (6 bases). V shed 5 bases and J shed 4 bases, with 12 bases lying between them. CDR1 is SGHTA, CDR2 FQGNSA, per germline. The CDR3 is made up of 13 amino acids. The CDR3 DNA reads TGTGCCAGCAGCCTAAGGACAGTTTACGAGCAGTACTTC. It is translated as CASSLRTVYEQYF. The full variable domain, its missing parts supplied by reference TRBV7-2 and TRBJ2-7, is GAGVSQSPSNKVTEKGKDVELRCDPISGHTALYWYRQSLGQGLEFLIYFQGNSAPDKSGLPSDRFSAERTGGSVSTLTIQRTQQEDSAVYLCASSLRTVYEQYFGPGTRLTVT.